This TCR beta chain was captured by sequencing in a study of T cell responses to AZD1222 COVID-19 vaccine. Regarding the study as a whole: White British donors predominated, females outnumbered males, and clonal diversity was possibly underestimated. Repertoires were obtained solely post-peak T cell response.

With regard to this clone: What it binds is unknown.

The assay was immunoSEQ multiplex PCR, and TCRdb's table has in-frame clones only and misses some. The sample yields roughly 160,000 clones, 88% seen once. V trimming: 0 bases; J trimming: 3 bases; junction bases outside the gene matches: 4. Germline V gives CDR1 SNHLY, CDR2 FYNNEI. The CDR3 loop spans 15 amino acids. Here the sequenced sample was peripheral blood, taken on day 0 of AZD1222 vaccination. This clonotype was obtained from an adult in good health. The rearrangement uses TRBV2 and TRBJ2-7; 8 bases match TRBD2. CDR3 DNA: TGTGCCAGCAGTGAAGCGGGTAGCGGGATCTACGAGCAGTACTTC. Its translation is CASSEAGSGIYEQYF.